This TCR beta chain derives from a study of OX40 agonist ivuxolimab in advanced cancers. Overall study context: Dose-escalation subjects each had hepatocellular carcinoma, melanoma, renal cell or head and neck cancer. Points from the study as a whole: Dose levels from 0.1 to 3.0 mg/kg saw CD4+ and CD8+ blood T cells expand clonally by week 6. Low levels of normalized T-cell clonal expansion also appeared in some nonresponders.

The germline gives CDR1 SGHDT, CDR2 YYEEEE. The V and J ends lost 4 bases and 3 bases, in that order; junction bases with no gene match: 4. The CDR3 runs 13 residues. Sequenced by immunoSEQ multiplex PCR; TCRdb stores in-frame clones only, minus some. The profile shows 90,000 to 100,000 clones, 90% to 97% of them singletons. About this clone: What it recognizes is unknown.

The receptor's source is an adult with an advanced solid tumor such as melanoma, head and neck, liver or kidney cancer. The genes are TRBV5-6 and TRBJ2-7; 7 bases line up with TRBD1. The source material was CD4+ or CD8+ T cells sorted from blood, sampled in a trial of the OX40 agonist ivuxolimab. The DNA of the CDR3 is TGTGCCAGCAGCCATGGACAGGTCTACGAGCAGTACTTC. Translated: CASSHGQVYEQYF.